This record covers a single T cell receptor (beta chain). The table lists this clonotype with a few counts. Its antigen is not yet known. Base qualities were left out, and no much larger clone turns up one base away. Trimmed from V: 1 base; trimmed from J: 2 bases; junction bases lacking a gene match: 6. In the germline V gene, CDR1 corresponds to SGDLS and CDR2 to YYNGEE. The cysteine opens and the phenylalanine closes a CDR3 of 16 amino acids. CDR3 DNA is the only sequence kept; it has 48 bases, read in frame from the first base. The entry originates in a study of response to subunit inactivated influenza vaccine (dated 2018 in TCRdb). Notes on the research overall: The study used deep quantitative T cell receptor repertoire profiling to track responses to a trivalent subunit inactivated influenza vaccine.

General findings and caveats noted by the study authors: The authors proposed that each seasonal influenza vaccination may bring in only a limited number of new T cells.

Libraries came from RT-PCR. Sequencer: Illumina HiSeq 2500. TCRdb reprocessed the public reads (quality trimming at Q25 with fastp, clone calling with MiXCR) and kept in-frame beta chains. Rows with one shared CDR3 protein collapse into an entry with the most common genes and DNA. Within this sample are over 750,000 distinct CDR3 sequences, with approximately 22% of them counted one time only. About 10% of the sample lies in the top ten. The sequence joins TRBV9 to TRBJ2-3; 8 central bases correspond to TRBD1. The source material was PBMCs from blood, sampled more than 4 days after vaccination. The TCR originated in a man between 45 and 60 years old who received an inactivated influenza vaccine. Donor details come from another sample of the same person, matched by shared clones. The nucleotides read TGTGCCAGCAGCGTAACCCGGACAGGGAACACAGATACGCAGTATTTT. It is translated as CASSVTRTGNTDTQYF.